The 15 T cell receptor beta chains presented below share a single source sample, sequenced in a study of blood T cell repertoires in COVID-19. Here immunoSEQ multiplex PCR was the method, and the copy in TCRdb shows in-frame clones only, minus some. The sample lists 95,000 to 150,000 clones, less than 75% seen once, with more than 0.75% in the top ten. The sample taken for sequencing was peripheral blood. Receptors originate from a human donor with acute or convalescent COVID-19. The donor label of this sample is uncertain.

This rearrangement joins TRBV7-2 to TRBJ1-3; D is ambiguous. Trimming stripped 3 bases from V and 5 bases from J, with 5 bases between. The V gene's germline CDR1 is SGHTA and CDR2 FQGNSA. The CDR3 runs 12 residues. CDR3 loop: CASSLGRNTIYF. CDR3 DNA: TGTGCCAGCAGCTTGGGCAGAAACACCATATATTTT.

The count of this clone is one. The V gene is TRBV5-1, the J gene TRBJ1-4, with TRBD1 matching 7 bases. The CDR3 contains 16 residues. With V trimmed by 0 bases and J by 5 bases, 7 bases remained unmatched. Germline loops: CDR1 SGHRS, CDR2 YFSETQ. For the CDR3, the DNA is TGCGCCAGCAGCTTGGCCGAGGGGGCCTTGAATGAAAAACTGTTTTTT. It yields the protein CASSLAEGALNEKLFF.

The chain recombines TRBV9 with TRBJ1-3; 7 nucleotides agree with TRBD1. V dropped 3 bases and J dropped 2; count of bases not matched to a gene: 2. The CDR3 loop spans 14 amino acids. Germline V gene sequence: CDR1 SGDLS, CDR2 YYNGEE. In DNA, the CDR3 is TGTGCCAGCAGCGCCGGGACAGCTGGAAACACCATATATTTT. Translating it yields CASSAGTAGNTIYF. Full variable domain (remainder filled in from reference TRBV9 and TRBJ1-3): DSGVTQTPKHLITATGQRVTLRCSPRSGDLSVYWYQQSLDQGLQFLIQYYNGEERAKGNILERFSAQQFPDLHSELNLSSLELGDSALYFCASSAGTAGNTIYFGEGSWLTVV.

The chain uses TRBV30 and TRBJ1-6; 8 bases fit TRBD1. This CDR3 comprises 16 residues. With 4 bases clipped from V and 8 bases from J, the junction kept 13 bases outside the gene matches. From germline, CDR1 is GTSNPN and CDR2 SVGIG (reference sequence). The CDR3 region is CAWTRGQTGEYSPLHF. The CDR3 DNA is TGTGCCTGGACCCGAGGTCAGACAGGGGAATATTCACCCCTCCACTTT.

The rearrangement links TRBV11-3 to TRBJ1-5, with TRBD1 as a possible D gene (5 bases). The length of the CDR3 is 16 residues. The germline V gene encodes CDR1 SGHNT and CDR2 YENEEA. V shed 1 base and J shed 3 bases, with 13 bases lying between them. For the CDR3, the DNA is TGTGCCAGCAGCTTAGGAAAAACAGGAATCAATCAGCCCCAGCATTTT. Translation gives CASSLGKTGINQPQHF.

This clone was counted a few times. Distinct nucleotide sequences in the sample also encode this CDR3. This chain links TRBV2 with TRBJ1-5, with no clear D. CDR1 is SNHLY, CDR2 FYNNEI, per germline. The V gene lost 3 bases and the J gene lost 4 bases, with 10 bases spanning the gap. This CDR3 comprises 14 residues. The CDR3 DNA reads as TGTGCCAGCAGTGAGGGAGGAAGTAATCAGCCCCAGCATTTT. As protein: CASSEGGSNQPQHF.

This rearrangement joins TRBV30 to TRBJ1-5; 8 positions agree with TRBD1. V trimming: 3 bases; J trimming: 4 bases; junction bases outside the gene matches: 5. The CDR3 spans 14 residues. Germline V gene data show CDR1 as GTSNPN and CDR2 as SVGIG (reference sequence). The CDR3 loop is CAWSRDRSNQPQHF. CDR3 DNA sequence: TGTGCCTGGAGCCGGGACAGGAGTAATCAGCCCCAGCATTTT.

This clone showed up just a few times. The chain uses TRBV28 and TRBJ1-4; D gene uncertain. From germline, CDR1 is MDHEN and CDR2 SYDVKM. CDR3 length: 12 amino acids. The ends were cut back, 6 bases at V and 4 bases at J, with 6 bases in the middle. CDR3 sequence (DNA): TGTGCCAGCAGAACCTATAATGAAAAACTGTTTTTT. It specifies CASRTYNEKLFF.

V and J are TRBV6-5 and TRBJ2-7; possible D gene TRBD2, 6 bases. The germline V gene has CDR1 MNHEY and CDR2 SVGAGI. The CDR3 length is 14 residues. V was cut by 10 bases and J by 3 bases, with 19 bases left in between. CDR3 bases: TGTGCCATCTCAAAGTACCGGGGGAACTACGAGCAGTACGTC. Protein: CAISKYRGNYEQYV.

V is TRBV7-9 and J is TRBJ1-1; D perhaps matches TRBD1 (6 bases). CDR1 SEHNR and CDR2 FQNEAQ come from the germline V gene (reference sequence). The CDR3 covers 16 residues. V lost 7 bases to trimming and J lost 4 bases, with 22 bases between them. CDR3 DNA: TGTGCCAGCAAACCCTGGGGCCAGGGGCCGGGCACTGAAGCTTTCTTT. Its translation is CASKPWGQGPGTEAFF.

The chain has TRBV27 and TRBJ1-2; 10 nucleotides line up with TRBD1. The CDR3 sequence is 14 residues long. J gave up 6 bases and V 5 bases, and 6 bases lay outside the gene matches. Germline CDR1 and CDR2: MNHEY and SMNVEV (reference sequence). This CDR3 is CASSTAGTGDGYTF. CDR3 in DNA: TGTGCCAGCAGTACAGCCGGGACAGGGGATGGCTACACCTTC.

CDR3 DNA: TGTGCTAGTGGTCCGGGACAGGGAAAGGGGGAGCTGTTTTTT. It specifies CASGPGQGKGELFF. The rearrangement uses TRBV12-5 and TRBJ2-2; 9 bases match TRBD1. This CDR3 contains 14 residues. The junction had 6 bases not matched to a gene; V was cut back by 5 bases and J by 8 bases. Germline lookup yields CDR1 LGHNT and CDR2 FRNRAP.

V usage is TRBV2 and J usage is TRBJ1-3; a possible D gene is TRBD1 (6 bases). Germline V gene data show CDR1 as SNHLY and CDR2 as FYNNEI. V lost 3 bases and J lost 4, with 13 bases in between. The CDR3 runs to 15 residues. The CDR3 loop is CASSEKRTAGNTIYF. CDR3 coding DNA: TGTGCCAGCAGTGAGAAGAGGACAGCCGGAAACACCATATATTTT.

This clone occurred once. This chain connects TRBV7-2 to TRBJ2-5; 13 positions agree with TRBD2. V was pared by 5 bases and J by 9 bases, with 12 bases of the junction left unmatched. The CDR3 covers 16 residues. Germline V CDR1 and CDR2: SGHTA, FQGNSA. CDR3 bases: TGTGCCAGCAGCGAGACTAGCGGGGGGTATCAAGGGGCCCAGTACTTC. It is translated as CASSETSGGYQGAQYF. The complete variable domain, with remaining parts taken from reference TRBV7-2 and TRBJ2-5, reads GAGVSQSPSNKVTEKGKDVELRCDPISGHTALYWYRQSLGQGLEFLIYFQGNSAPDKSGLPSDRFSAERTGGSVSTLTIQRTQQEDSAVYLCASSETSGGYQGAQYFGPGTRLLVL.

The DNA for the CDR3 is TGTGCCAGCACTTTGGACAGGGCAGAGACCCAGTACTTC. Translating it yields CASTLDRAETQYF. The rearrangement joins TRBV7-9 to TRBJ2-5, with TRBD1 matching over 8 bases. Germline CDR1 is SEHNR and CDR2 is FQNEAQ (reference sequence). The CDR3 runs to 13 residues. The junction had 5 bases not matched to a gene; V was cut back by 7 bases and J by 4 bases.